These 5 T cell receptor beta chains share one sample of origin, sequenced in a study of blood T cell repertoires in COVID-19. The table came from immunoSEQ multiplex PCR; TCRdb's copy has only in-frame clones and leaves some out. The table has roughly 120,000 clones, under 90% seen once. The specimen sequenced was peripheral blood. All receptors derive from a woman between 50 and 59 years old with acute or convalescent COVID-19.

CDR3 protein: CASSPSDRADTEAFF. The CDR3, as DNA: TGTGCCAGCAGCCCGTCCGACAGGGCGGACACTGAAGCTTTCTTT. J is TRBJ1-1 and V is TRBV7-9; 7 positions agree with TRBD1. This CDR3 spans 15 amino acids. After removal of 5 bases from V and 3 bases from J, the junction contained 9 bases not matched to a gene. CDR1 is SEHNR and CDR2 is FQNEAQ in the germline V gene (reference sequence).

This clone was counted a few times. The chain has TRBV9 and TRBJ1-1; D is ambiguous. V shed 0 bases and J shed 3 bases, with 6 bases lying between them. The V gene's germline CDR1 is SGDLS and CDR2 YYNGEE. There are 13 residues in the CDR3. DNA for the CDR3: TGTGCCAGCAGCGTAGTACCGGACACTGAAGCTTTCTTT. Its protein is CASSVVPDTEAFF.

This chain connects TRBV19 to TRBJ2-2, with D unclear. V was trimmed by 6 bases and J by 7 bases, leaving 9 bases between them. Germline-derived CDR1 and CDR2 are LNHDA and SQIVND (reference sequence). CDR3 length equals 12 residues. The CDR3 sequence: CASSPLIGELFF. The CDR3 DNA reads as TGTGCCAGTAGCCCACTTATCGGGGAGCTGTTTTTT.

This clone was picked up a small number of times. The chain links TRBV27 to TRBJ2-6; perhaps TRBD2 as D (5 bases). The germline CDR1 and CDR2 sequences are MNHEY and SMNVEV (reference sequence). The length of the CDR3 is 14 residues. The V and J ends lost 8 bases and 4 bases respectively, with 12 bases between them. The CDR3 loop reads CASSEAAGANVLTF. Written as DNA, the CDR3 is TGTGCCAGCTCGGAGGCTGCGGGGGCCAACGTCCTGACTTTC. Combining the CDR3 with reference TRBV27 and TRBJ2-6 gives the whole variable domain EAQVTQNPRYLITVTGKKLTVTCSQNMNHEYMSWYRQDPGLGLRQIYYSMNVEVTDKGDVPEGYKVSRKEKRNFPLILESPSPNQTSLYFCASSEAAGANVLTFGAGSRLTVL.

The CDR3 spells CASSVGTGGMDGYTF. The CDR3 DNA reads TGTGCCAGCAGTGTGGGAACAGGGGGCATGGATGGCTACACCTTC. V usage is TRBV25-1 and J usage is TRBJ1-2; TRBD1 agrees at 9 bases. The V gene end was trimmed by 4 bases and the J gene end by 6 bases; junction bases not matched to a gene: 9. The CDR3 loop spans 15 amino acids. Germline CDR1 is MGHDK and CDR2 is SYGVNS.